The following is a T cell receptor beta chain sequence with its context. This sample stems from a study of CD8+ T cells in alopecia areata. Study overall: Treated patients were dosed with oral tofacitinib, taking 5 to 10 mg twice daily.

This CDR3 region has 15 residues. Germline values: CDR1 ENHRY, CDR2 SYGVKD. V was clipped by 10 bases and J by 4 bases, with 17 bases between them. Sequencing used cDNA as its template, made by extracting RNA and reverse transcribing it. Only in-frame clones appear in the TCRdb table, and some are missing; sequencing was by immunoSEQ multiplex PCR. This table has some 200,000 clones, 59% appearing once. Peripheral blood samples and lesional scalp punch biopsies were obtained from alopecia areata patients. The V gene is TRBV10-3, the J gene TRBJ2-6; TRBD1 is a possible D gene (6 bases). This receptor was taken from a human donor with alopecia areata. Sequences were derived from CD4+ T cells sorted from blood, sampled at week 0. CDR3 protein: CATRGGETGANVLTF. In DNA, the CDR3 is TGTGCCACCCGAGGGGGTGAAACGGGGGCCAACGTCCTGACTTTC.